Sequencing of this TCR beta chain was carried out in a study of T cells expressing NK-cell markers (dated by TCRdb to about 2020). At the level of the whole study: Eight donors provided sorted CD3+CD56+NKG2C+, CD3+CD56+NKG2C- and CD3+CD56-NKG2C+ T-cell subsets, whose TCR beta-chain repertoires were profiled. Among the eight sequenced donors, seven were HCMV-seropositive and one was HCMV-seronegative. The eight sequenced donors were randomly selected healthy volunteers, three men and five women. Sequencing of the libraries produced 2 x 150 bp reads on Illumina HiSeq 2000/2500, MiSeq or NextSeq.

Overall study results and their limits: Those dominant clonotypes were again the most abundant among CD3+CD56-NKG2C+ cells in several donors, at about 25-60.1%. Whether the expanded NKG2C-expressing T cell clones were specific for HCMV antigens remained unclear. In over 5 donors, the dominant CD3+CD56+NKG2C+ clonotypes were among the top 10 CD8+ clonotypes and accounted for about 1.0-7.5% of CD8+ T cells.

For this clonotype: It lacks a known antigen.

HCMV serostatus was determined by detecting HCMV-specific IgG in serum with a commercial ELISA kit. Ficoll density gradient centrifugation was used to isolate peripheral blood mononuclear cells from blood. The CDR3 numbers 13 residues from cysteine through phenylalanine. No DNA sequence was recorded. CDR1 and CDR2 are drawn from the germline V gene (reference sequence): DFQATT, SNEGSKA. Sequenced on an Illumina HiSeq 2000. The TCR beta cDNA libraries were made using 5'RACE template switching, a step that added both a universal primer site and unique molecular identifiers. cDNA synthesis was primed from the TCR beta constant segment and was followed by two successive PCR amplification steps. Per the source publication's procedure: MIGEC handled demultiplexing of the reads and grouping by UMI, while MiTCR was used to assemble and quantify clonotypes. Only TCR cDNA sequences supported by at least two reads were kept to exclude erroneous sequences. Downstream repertoire analysis used the tcR package, and clonotypes were matched across fractions by CDR3 nucleotide sequence plus V segment. VDJmatch was used to annotate antigen specificity against VDJdb, with one amino acid substitution allowed in CDR3. TCRdb reprocessed the reads and assigns one entry to each CDR3 protein sequence, leaving out DNA. TCRdb's processing, not the authors', yielded these V and J calls. The table for this sample lists 450,000 to 600,000 distinct CDR3 sequences. Under 4.5% of the sample belongs to the ten largest clones.

The TCR originated in a man aged 18-30 years in good health. Donor details come from another sample of the same person, matched by shared clones. Sequenced material: blood T cells: a sorted CD56 or NKG2C T cell subset, CD4+ or CD8+ T cells, or bulk PBMC T cells (not recorded which). The rearrangement combines TRBV20-1 with TRBJ2-3. This receptor carries the CDR3 CSAVRTSTDTQYF.